This TCR beta chain emerged from a study of monozygotic twins with cystic fibrosis. Study-level points and caveats: In this small cohort, shared CDR3 numbers showed no association with age, concordance or disease severity.

CDR1 ENHRY and CDR2 SYGVKD come from the germline V gene. The V end was cut by 6 bases, the J end by 1 base, with 9 bases between. CDR3 length: 13 amino acids. Libraries were prepared by immunoSEQ multiplex PCR; TCRdb keeps only in-frame clonotypes and omits some of them. The data contain about 8,000 clones, 90% to 95% of them singletons. Only one count was recorded for this clone. Its antigen is unidentified. This TCR came from a boy aged 2 to 10 with cystic fibrosis. The sample taken for sequencing was blood. The V call is TRBV10-3, the J call TRBJ1-1; perhaps TRBD1 as D (5 bases). The CDR3 DNA reads as TGTGCCATCAGGGGGACGGGGAACACTGAAGCTTTCTTT. Protein product: CAIRGTGNTEAFF.